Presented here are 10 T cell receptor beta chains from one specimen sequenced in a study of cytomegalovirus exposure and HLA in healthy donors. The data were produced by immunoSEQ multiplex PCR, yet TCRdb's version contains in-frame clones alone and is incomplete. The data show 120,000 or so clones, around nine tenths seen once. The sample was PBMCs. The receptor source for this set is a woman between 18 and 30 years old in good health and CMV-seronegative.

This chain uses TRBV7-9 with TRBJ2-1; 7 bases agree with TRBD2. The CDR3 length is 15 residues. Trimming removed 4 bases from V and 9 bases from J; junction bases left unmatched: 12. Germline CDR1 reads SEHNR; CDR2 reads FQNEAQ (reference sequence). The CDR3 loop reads CASSYWRGMPREQFF. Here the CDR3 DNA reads TGTGCCAGCAGCTACTGGCGGGGGATGCCCCGTGAGCAGTTCTTC. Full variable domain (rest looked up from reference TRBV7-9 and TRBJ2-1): DTGVSQNPRHKITKRGQNVTFRCDPISEHNRLYWYRQTLGQGPEFLTYFQNEAQLEKSRLLSDRFSAERPKGSFSTLEIQRTEQGDSAMYLCASSYWRGMPREQFFGPGTRLTVL.

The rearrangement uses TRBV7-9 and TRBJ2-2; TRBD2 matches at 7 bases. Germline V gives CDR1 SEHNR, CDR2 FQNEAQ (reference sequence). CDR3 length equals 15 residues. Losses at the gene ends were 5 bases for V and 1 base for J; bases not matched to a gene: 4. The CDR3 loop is CASSVPSGNTGELFF. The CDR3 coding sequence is TGTGCCAGCAGCGTTCCTAGCGGGAACACCGGGGAGCTGTTTTTT.

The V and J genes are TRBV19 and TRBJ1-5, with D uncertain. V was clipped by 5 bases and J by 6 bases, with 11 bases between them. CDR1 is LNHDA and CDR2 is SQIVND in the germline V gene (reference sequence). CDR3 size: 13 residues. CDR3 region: CASSVRVGQPQHF. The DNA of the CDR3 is TGTGCCAGTAGTGTGAGGGTTGGTCAGCCCCAGCATTTT.

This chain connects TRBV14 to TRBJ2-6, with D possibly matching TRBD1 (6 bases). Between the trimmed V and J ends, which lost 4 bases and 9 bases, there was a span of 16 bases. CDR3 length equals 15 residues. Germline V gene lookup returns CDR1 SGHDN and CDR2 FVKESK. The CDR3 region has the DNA TGTGCCAGCAGCCCCCAGGACAGAGACTTCAACGTCCTGACTTTC. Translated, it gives CASSPQDRDFNVLTF.

CDR3 sequence reads: CASSERGGRRVKVNEQFF. The CDR3 bases are TGCGCCAGCAGTGAACGGGGTGGGAGGCGGGTTAAGGTCAATGAGCAGTTCTTC. This chain joins TRBV10-2 and TRBJ2-1, with D perhaps matching TRBD2 (6 bases). Germline lookup yields CDR1 WSHSY and CDR2 SAAADI. CDR3 length: 18 residues. The V and J ends lost 3 bases and 6 bases respectively, with 24 bases between them.

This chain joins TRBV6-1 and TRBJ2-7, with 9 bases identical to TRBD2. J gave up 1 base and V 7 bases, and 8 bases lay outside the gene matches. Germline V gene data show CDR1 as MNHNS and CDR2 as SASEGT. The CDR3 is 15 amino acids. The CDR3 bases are TGTGCCAGCATTCCAGCGGGGGGCGCTTCCTACGAGCAGTACTTC. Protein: CASIPAGGASYEQYF.

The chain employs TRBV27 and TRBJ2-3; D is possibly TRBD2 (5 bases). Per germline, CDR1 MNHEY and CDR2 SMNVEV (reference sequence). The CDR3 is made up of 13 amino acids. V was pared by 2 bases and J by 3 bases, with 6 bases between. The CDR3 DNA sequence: TGTGCCAGCAGTTTAAGGAGGACAGATACGCAGTATTTT. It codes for CASSLRRTDTQYF.

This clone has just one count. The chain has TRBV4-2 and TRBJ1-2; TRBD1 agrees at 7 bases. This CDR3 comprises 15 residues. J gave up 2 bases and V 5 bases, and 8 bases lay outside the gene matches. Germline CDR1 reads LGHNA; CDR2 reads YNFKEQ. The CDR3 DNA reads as TGTGCCAGCAGCAACATACAGGGACAGAACTATGGCTACACCTTC. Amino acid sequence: CASSNIQGQNYGYTF.

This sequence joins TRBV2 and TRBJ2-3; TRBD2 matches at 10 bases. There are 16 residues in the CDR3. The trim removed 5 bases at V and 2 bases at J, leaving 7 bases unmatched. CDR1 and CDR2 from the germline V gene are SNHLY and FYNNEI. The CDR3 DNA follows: TGTGCCAGCAGTCGCAAACTAGCGGGGATCACAGATACGCAGTATTTT. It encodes CASSRKLAGITDTQYF. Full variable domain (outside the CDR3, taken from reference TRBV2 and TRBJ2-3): EPEVTQTPSHQVTQMGQEVILRCVPISNHLYFYWYRQILGQKVEFLVSFYNNEISEKSEIFDDQFSVERPDGSNFTLKIRSTKLEDSAMYFCASSRKLAGITDTQYFGPGTRLTVL.

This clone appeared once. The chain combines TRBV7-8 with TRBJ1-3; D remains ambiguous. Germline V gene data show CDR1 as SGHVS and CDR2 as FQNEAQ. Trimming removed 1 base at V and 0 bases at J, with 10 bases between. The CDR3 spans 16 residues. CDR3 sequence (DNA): TGTGCCAGCAGCTTAGACCGCCGAGCCTCTGGAAACACCATATATTTT. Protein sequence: CASSLDRRASGNTIYF. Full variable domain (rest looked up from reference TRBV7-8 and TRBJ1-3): GAGVSQSPRYKVAKRGQDVALRCDPISGHVSLFWYQQALGQGPEFLTYFQNEAQLDKSGLPSDRFFAERPEGSVSTLKIQRTQQEDSAVYLCASSLDRRASGNTIYFGEGSWLTVV.